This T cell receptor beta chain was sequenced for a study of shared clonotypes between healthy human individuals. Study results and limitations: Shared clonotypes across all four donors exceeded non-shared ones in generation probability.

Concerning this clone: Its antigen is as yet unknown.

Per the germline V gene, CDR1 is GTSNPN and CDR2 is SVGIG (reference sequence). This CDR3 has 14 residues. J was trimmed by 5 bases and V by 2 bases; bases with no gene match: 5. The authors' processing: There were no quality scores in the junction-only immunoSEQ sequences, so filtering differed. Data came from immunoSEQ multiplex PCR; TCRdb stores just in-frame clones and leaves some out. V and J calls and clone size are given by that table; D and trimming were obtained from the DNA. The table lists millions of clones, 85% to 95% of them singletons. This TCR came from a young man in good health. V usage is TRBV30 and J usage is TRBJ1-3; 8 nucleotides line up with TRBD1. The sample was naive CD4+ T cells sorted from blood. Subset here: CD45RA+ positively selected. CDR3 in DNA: TGTGCCTGGAGTAGTCAGGGGGCAAGAAACACCATATATTTT. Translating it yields CAWSSQGARNTIYF.